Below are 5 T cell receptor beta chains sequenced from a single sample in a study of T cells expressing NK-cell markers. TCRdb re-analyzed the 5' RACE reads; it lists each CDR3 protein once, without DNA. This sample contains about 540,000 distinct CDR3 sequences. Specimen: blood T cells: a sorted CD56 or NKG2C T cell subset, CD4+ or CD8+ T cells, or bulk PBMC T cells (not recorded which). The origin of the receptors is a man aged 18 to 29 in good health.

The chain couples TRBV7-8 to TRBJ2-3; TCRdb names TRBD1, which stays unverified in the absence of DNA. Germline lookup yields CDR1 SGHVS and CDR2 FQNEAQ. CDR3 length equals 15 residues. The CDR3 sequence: CASSLPGSPGDTQYF.

CDR3: CASMDVTSSYNEQFF. The rearrangement joins TRBV2 to TRBJ2-1. Germline V CDR1 and CDR2: SNHLY, FYNNEI. This CDR3 has 15 residues.

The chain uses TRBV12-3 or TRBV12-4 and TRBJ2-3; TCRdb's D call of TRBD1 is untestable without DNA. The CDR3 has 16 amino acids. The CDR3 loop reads CASSLWQGAPTDTQYF.

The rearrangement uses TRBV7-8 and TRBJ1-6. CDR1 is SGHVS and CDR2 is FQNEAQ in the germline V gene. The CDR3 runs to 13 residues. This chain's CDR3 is CASSLDGFIALHF.

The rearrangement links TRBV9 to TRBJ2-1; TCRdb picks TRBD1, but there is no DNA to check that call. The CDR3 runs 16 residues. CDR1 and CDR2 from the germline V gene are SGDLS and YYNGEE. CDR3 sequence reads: CASSQGTSSRYNEQFF.